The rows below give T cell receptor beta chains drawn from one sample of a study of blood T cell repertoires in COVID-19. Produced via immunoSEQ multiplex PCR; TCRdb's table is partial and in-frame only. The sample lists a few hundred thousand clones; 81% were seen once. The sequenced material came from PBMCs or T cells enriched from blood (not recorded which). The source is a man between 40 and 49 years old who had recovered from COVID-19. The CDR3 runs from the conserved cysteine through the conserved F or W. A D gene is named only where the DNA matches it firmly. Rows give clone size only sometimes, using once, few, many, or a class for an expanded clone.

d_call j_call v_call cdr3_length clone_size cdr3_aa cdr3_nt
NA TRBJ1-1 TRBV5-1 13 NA CASSFGGYTEAFF TGCGCCAGCAGCTTTGGGGGGTACACTGAAGCTTTCTTT
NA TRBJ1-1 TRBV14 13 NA CASSQDRDTEAFF TGTGCCAGCAGCCAAGATCGGGACACTGAAGCTTTCTTT
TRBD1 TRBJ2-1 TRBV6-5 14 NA CATLNPTGDNEQFF TGTGCCACTCTCAATCCGACAGGGGACAATGAGCAGTTCTTC
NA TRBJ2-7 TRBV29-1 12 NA CSVEAAGYEQYF TGCAGCGTTGAGGCGGCAGGGTACGAGCAGTACTTC
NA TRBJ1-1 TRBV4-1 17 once CASSQEAPPQGNTEAFF TGCGCCAGCAGCCAAGAAGCCCCTCCCCAGGGGAACACTGAAGCTTTCTTT
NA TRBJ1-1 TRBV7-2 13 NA CASSLTRDTEAFF TGTGCCAGCAGCTTAACCAGGGACACTGAAGCTTTCTTT
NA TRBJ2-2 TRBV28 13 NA CASEGSNTGELFF TGTGCCAGCGAGGGATCGAACACCGGGGAGCTGTTTTTT
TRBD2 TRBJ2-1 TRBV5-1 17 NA CASSPRTSGRHMDEQFF TGCGCCAGCAGCCCTAGGACTAGCGGGAGGCATATGGATGAGCAGTTCTTC
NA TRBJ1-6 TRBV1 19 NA CTSSQDIRGGVDYNSPLHF TGCACCAGCAGCCAAGACATAAGGGGGGGCGTAGACTATAATTCACCCCTCCACTTT
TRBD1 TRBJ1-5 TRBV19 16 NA CASMTGGGWNNQPQHF TGTGCCAGCATGACAGGGGGCGGATGGAACAATCAGCCCCAGCATTTT
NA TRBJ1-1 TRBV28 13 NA CASSLTANTEAFF TGTGCCAGCAGTTTAACAGCGAACACTGAAGCTTTCTTT
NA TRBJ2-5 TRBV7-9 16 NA CASSPWDFMGRETQYF TGTGCCAGCAGCCCTTGGGACTTTATGGGGAGGGAGACCCAGTACTTC
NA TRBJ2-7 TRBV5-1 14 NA CASSLALGLPEQYF TGCGCCAGCAGCTTAGCCCTCGGGTTGCCGGAGCAGTACTTC
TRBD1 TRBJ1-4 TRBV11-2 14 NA CASNHDRESEKLFF TGTGCCAGCAACCATGACAGGGAGTCTGAAAAACTGTTTTTT
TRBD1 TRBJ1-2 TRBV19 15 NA CASRDGTGFNYGYTF TGTGCCAGTAGGGACGGGACAGGGTTTAACTATGGCTACACCTTC
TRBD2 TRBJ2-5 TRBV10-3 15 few CAISFSGAWQETQYF TGTGCCATCAGCTTTAGCGGGGCGTGGCAAGAGACCCAGTACTTC
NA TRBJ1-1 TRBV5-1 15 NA CASSLYPGGSTEAFF TGCGCCAGCAGCTTGTATCCGGGGGGCTCCACTGAAGCTTTCTTT
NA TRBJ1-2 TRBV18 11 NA CASSPGDGYTF TGTGCCAGCTCACCCGGGGATGGCTACACCTTC
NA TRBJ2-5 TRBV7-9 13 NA CASSLLGGETQYF TGTGCCAGCAGTCTCCTAGGGGGAGAGACCCAGTACTTC
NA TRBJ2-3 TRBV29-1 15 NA CSVSNPQGGGDTQYF TGCAGCGTCTCAAATCCACAGGGTGGAGGAGATACGCAGTATTTT
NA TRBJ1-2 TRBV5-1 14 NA CASSLELVHYGYTF TGCGCCAGCAGCTTGGAACTTGTCCACTATGGCTACACCTTC
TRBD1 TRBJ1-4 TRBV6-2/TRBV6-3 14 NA CASSTGGSNEKLFF TGTGCCAGCAGCACAGGGGGCTCTAATGAAAAACTGTTTTTT
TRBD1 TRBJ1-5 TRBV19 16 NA CASSFRLRGKDQPQHF TGTGCCAGTAGTTTTCGACTCAGGGGGAAGGATCAGCCCCAGCATTTT
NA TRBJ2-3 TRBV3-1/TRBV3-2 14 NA CASSPPGGSDTQYF TGTGCCAGCAGCCCTCCGGGGGGCTCGGATACGCAGTATTTT
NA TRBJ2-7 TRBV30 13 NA CACNGMSSYEQYF TGTGCCTGTAACGGGATGAGCTCCTACGAGCAGTACTTC
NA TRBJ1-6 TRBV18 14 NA CASSPLGGNSPLHF TGTGCCAGCTCACCACTTGGGGGGAATTCACCCCTCCACTTT
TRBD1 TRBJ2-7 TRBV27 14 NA CASSFGQGAKEQYF TGTGCCAGCAGTTTTGGACAGGGGGCGAAGGAGCAGTACTTC
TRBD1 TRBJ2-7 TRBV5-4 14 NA CASSLTGQALEQYF TGTGCCAGCAGCTTAACAGGACAGGCCCTCGAGCAGTACTTC
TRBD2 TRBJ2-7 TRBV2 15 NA CASSETSGGPYEQYF TGTGCCAGCAGTGAAACTAGCGGGGGACCCTACGAGCAGTACTTC
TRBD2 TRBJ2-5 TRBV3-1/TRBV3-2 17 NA CASSQERSSGGGETQYF TGTGCCAGCAGCCAAGAGAGGTCTAGCGGGGGGGGTGAGACCCAGTACTTC
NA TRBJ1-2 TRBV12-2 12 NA CASRLEQGRFHF TGTGCAAGTCGCTTAGAACAGGGTAGGTTCCACTTC
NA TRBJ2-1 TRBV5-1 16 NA CASSSSRVGSYNEQFF TGCGCCAGCAGCTCGAGCAGGGTCGGCTCCTACAATGAGCAGTTCTTC
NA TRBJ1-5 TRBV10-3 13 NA CAISEAGHQPQHF TGTGCCATCAGTGAGGCAGGGCATCAGCCCCAGCATTTT
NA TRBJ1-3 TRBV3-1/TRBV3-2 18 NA CASSQVGGSTNSGNTIYF TGTGCCAGCAGCCAAGTGGGGGGATCCACCAACTCTGGAAACACCATATATTTT
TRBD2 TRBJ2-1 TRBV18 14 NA CASSPGTTYNEQFF TGTGCCAGCTCACCCGGGACTACCTACAATGAGCAGTTCTTC
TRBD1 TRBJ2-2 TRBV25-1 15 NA CASQGRQGAGGELFF TGTGCCAGCCAAGGGCGACAGGGGGCAGGGGGGGAGCTGTTTTTT
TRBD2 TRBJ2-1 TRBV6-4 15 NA CASSVQASGNNEQFF TGTGCCAGCAGTGTACAGGCTAGCGGAAACAATGAGCAGTTCTTC
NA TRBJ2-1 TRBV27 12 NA CASSFGRSEQFF TGTGCCAGCAGTTTCGGTCGAAGTGAGCAGTTCTTC
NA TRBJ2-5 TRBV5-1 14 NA CASTAKTEEETQYF TGCGCCAGCACCGCTAAAACCGAGGAAGAGACCCAGTACTTC
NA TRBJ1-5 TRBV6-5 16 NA CASSSRGRGFNQPQHF TGTGCCAGCAGTTCCCGGGGCAGGGGTTTCAATCAGCCCCAGCATTTT
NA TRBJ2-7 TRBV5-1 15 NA CASSPSSGPPGQQYF TGCGCCAGCAGCCCATCGTCTGGCCCCCCAGGGCAGCAGTACTTC
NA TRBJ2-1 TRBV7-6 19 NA CASSSGQGLRLISYNEQFF TGTGCCAGCAGCTCCGGGCAGGGGTTACGACTCATCTCCTACAATGAGCAGTTCTTC
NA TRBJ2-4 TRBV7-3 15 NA CASSLLGGEKNIQYF TGTGCCAGCAGCTTATTGGGCGGGGAAAAAAACATTCAGTACTTC
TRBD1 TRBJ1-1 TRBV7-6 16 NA CASSLGTGGLGTEAFF TGTGCCAGCAGCTTGGGGACAGGGGGCTTGGGTACTGAAGCTTTCTTT
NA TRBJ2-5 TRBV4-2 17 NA CASSQGLLDSGRETQYF TGTGCCAGCAGCCAAGGACTACTGGACTCCGGAAGGGAAACCCAGTACTTC
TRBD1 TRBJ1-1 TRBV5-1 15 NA CASSQYGQGYTEAFF TGCGCCAGCAGCCAATACGGACAGGGGTACACTGAAGCTTTCTTT
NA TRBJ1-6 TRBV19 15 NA CASSTGYSYNSPLHF TGTGCCAGTAGCACAGGGTACTCCTATAATTCACCCCTCCACTTT
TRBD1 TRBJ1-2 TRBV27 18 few CASRRQGGKTAIWYGYTF TGTGCCAGCAGGCGACAGGGAGGTAAAACAGCGATTTGGTATGGCTACACCTTC
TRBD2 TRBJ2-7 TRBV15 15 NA CATSRAAGLAGEQYF TGTGCCACCAGCAGAGCCGCGGGACTAGCGGGAGAGCAGTACTTC
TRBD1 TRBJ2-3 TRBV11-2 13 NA CASSPRQGSTQYF TGTGCCAGCAGCCCGAGACAGGGGAGTACGCAGTATTTT
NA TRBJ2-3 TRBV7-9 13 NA CASTWTAGDTQYF TGTGCCAGCACCTGGACGGCGGGGGATACGCAGTATTTT
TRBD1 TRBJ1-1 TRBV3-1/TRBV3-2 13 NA CASSLSGTGEAFF TGTGCCAGCAGCCTCTCGGGGACAGGTGAAGCTTTCTTT
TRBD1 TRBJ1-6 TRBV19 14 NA CASSTGTGPAPLHF TGTGCCAGTAGTACAGGGACAGGGCCCGCACCCCTCCACTTT
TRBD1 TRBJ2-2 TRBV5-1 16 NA CASSLGDRGLGGELFF TGCGCCAGCAGCTTAGGCGACAGGGGGCTTGGCGGGGAGCTGTTTTTT
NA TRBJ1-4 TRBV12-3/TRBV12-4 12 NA CASSFFREKLFF TGTGCCAGCAGTTTTTTTCGTGAAAAACTGTTTTTT
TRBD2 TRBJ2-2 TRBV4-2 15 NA CASSRLRGGTGELFF TGTGCCAGCAGCCGTCTGCGGGGGGGCACCGGGGAGCTGTTTTTT